This TCR beta chain was documented in a study of blood T cell repertoires in COVID-19. At the level of the study: COVID-19 samples collected from the United States, Italy and Spain covered acute and convalescent phases. PBMCs, B-cell-depleted T cells, or T cells were the source of the cDNA or gDNA that made up the material.

Germline values: CDR1 SGHTA, CDR2 FQGNSA. The V end lost 1 base, the J end lost 0 bases, and 6 bases lay between the germline ends. This CDR3 has 14 residues. Authors' analysis steps: Reference gene primer amplification yielded estimated nucleated cell counts. Clones were sequenced by immunoSEQ multiplex PCR, and TCRdb holds only the in-frame ones, with some missing. Clonal size and the V and J genes are those of that table, whereas D and trimming came from the DNA. This table holds 60,000 to 70,000 clones, approximately 85% found once. This clone was counted only a few times. The clonotype originates from a man between 45 and 60 years old with acute or convalescent COVID-19. The material sequenced was peripheral blood. The rearrangement joins TRBV7-2 to TRBJ1-2; D gene unclear. The CDR3 loop is CASSLVSSNYGYTF. Written as DNA, the CDR3 is TGTGCCAGCAGCTTAGTCAGTTCTAACTATGGCTACACCTTC.